The T cell receptor (beta chain) described here comes from a study of blood T cell repertoires in COVID-19. Study summary: Samples taken during acute and convalescent COVID-19 were collected in the United States, Italy and Spain. PBMCs, B-cell-depleted T cells, or T cells were the source of the cDNA or gDNA that made up the material.

Profiling relied on immunoSEQ multiplex PCR, and the TCRdb table lists in-frame clones only, not all of them. The sample lists under 95,000 clones; roughly nine tenths were seen once. The Seattle patients, enrolled during active infection, were followed longitudinally. The CDR3 is 13 residues long. After removal of 3 bases from V and 5 bases from J, the junction contained 5 bases not matched to a gene. CDR1 and CDR2 from the germline V gene are GTSNPN and SVGIG (reference sequence). The chain is built from TRBV30 and TRBJ1-1; 8 positions match TRBD1. Material for sequencing was peripheral blood. The TCR sequence derives from a man aged 50-59 years with COVID-19, enrolled during active disease. The CDR3 nucleotides are TGTGCCTGGAGCCAGGGGGCAGGGACTGAAGCTTTCTTT. Its protein product is CAWSQGAGTEAFF.